What follows are 27 T cell receptor beta chains derived from one specimen sequenced in a study of cytomegalovirus exposure and HLA in healthy donors. The PCR used 60 Vbeta and 13 Jbeta primers. TCRdb's copy holds only in-frame clones and misses some; the assay was immunoSEQ multiplex PCR. There are about 120,000 clones in the sample; roughly four fifths occur only once, and about 1.7% lies in the top ten. The sequencing input was PBMCs. All receptors derive from a man aged 35 to 55 in good health and CMV-seronegative.

V usage is TRBV30 and J usage is TRBJ2-3; D may be TRBD1 (6 bases). V dropped 4 bases and J dropped 0 bases, with 17 bases sitting between them. Germline CDR1 reads GTSNPN; CDR2 reads SVGIG (reference sequence). The CDR3 is made up of 16 amino acids. CDR3: CAWKTGTLTSTDTQYF. CDR3 nucleotide sequence: TGTGCCTGGAAAACAGGGACATTGACTAGCACAGATACGCAGTATTTT.

V usage is TRBV11-2 and J usage is TRBJ2-1; 13 bases fit TRBD2. V shed 5 bases and J 0 bases; nucleotides not matched to a gene: 7. The CDR3 covers 18 residues. CDR1 and CDR2 (germline): SGHAT, FQNNGV. The CDR3 reads CASSPGTSGTRSYNEQFF. CDR3 in DNA: TGTGCCAGCAGCCCCGGGACTAGCGGGACTCGCTCCTACAATGAGCAGTTCTTC.

The V gene is TRBV9, the J gene TRBJ1-5, with TRBD1 as a possible D gene (6 bases). Germline CDR1 is SGDLS and CDR2 is YYNGEE. Trimming shortened V by 3 bases and J by 1 base, and 14 bases separated the two germline ends. This CDR3 has 16 amino acids. The CDR3 protein is CASSGNREVSNQPQHF. CDR3 DNA: TGTGCCAGCAGCGGAAACAGGGAAGTGAGCAATCAGCCCCAGCATTTT.

The V gene is TRBV5-1, the J gene TRBJ1-1, with 7 positions matching TRBD1. Germline loops: CDR1 SGHRS, CDR2 YFSETQ. J lost 5 bases, V lost 7 bases, and 5 bases had no gene match. CDR3 length: 12 amino acids. The CDR3 bases are TGCGCCAGCGACCGGGACAGAACTGAAGCTTTCTTT. It specifies CASDRDRTEAFF.

This chain joins TRBV7-6 and TRBJ2-5; weak D call: TRBD2 (6 bases). The CDR3 covers 12 residues. V was pared by 5 bases and J by 4 bases, with 8 bases between. The germline CDR1 and CDR2 sequences are SGHVS and FNYEAQ. CDR3 amino acids: CASSRGLETQYF. CDR3 sequence (DNA): TGTGCCAGCAGCCGGGGGTTAGAGACCCAGTACTTC.

The chain is built from TRBV7-9 and TRBJ1-4; no definite D call. The CDR3 sequence is 14 residues long. Germline lookup yields CDR1 SEHNR and CDR2 FQNEAQ (reference sequence). Trimming removed 6 bases from V and 3 bases from J, with 11 bases in between. CDR3 sequence (DNA): TGTGCCAGCAGTTTGGGAGGGTCTAATGAAAAACTGTTTTTT. It is translated as CASSLGGSNEKLFF.

V is TRBV10-3 and J is TRBJ2-5, with TRBD1 identical over 9 bases. J gave up 2 bases and V 7 bases, and 8 bases lay outside the gene matches. Germline-derived CDR1 and CDR2 are ENHRY and SYGVKD. This CDR3 spans 15 amino acids. Written as DNA, the CDR3 is TGTGCCATCACTCCGGGACAGGGAGGTCAAGAGACCCAGTACTTC. Protein: CAITPGQGGQETQYF.

The chain couples TRBV2 to TRBJ2-7, with TRBD1 matching 9 bases. This CDR3 comprises 12 residues. Germline values: CDR1 SNHLY, CDR2 FYNNEI. The trim removed 10 bases at V and 5 bases at J, leaving 6 bases unmatched. DNA of the CDR3: TGTGCCACCAGGACAGGGGAAGACGAGCAGTACTTC. It encodes CATRTGEDEQYF.

V gene TRBV15 combines with J gene TRBJ2-5; 7 bases match TRBD1. Germline values: CDR1 LNHNV, CDR2 YYDKDF (reference sequence). The CDR3 runs 14 residues. J gave up 1 base and V 4 bases, and 3 bases lay outside the gene matches. The CDR3 DNA reads as TGTGCCACCAGCATCCGACAGGGCCAAGAGACCCAGTACTTC. This gives the protein CATSIRQGQETQYF.

The chain carries TRBV5-8 and TRBJ2-3; 7 positions agree with TRBD2. Germline V gene data show CDR1 as SGHTS and CDR2 as YDEGEE. The junction had 6 bases not matched to a gene; V was cut back by 3 bases and J by 8 bases. CDR3 size: 13 residues. The CDR3 here is CASSSSRGITQYF. CDR3 nucleotides: TGTGCCAGCAGCTCTTCGCGGGGGATTACGCAGTATTTT.

The chain combines TRBV5-4 with TRBJ1-1; no clear D gene. The germline V gene has CDR1 SGHNT and CDR2 YYREEE (reference sequence). Trimming took 4 bases from V and 1 from J, leaving 11 bases between them. The CDR3 runs to 14 residues. The CDR3 sequence: CASSVRIGNTEAFF. The CDR3 DNA is TGTGCCAGCAGCGTGAGAATTGGGAACACTGAAGCTTTCTTT. The entire variable domain, with the rest obtained from reference TRBV5-4 and TRBJ1-1, is as follows: ETGVTQSPTHLIKTRGQQVTLRCSSQSGHNTVSWYQQALGQGPQFIFQYYREEENGRGNFPPRFSGLQFPNYSSELNVNALELDDSALYLCASSVRIGNTEAFFGQGTRLTVV.

This chain uses TRBV10-3 with TRBJ1-1, with 11 bases lining up with TRBD1. V lost 6 bases, J lost 3 bases, and 12 bases stayed unmatched. CDR1 and CDR2 from the germline V gene are ENHRY and SYGVKD. The CDR3 runs 17 residues. The CDR3 DNA reads TGTGCCATCAGGGGGGACAGGGGGAGAAAAGCCTACACTGAAGCTTTCTTT. Its protein is CAIRGDRGRKAYTEAFF.

The rearrangement joins TRBV7-2 to TRBJ1-1, with a weak D call TRBD1 (6 bases). Germline V gives CDR1 SGHTA, CDR2 FQGNSA. This CDR3 is 16 amino acids long. Trimming shortened V by 5 bases and J by 5 bases, and 21 bases separated the two germline ends. This CDR3 reads CASSLMPRKGGTEAFF. The CDR3 DNA reads as TGTGCCAGCAGCCTGATGCCCCGAAAAGGGGGAACTGAAGCTTTCTTT.

This chain connects TRBV27 to TRBJ2-7; TRBD1 matches 8 bases. Germline CDR1 reads MNHEY; CDR2 reads SMNVEV (reference sequence). The CDR3 consists of 15 residues. V lost 6 bases, J lost 1 base, and 8 bases stayed unmatched. This CDR3 is CASRYGQGRSYEQYF. DNA of the CDR3: TGTGCCAGCAGATACGGACAGGGTAGGTCCTACGAGCAGTACTTC.

This chain links TRBV2 with TRBJ2-2; 7 bases agree with TRBD1. Germline V gene data show CDR1 as SNHLY and CDR2 as FYNNEI. The CDR3 is made up of 14 amino acids. After removal of 7 bases from V and 2 bases from J, the junction contained 4 bases not matched to a gene. The chain's CDR3 is CASMPGGNTGELFF. The DNA of the CDR3 is TGTGCCAGCATGCCAGGGGGTAACACCGGGGAGCTGTTTTTT.

The rearrangement joins TRBV10-3 to TRBJ1-5, with D hard to call. Germline CDR1 is ENHRY and CDR2 is SYGVKD. CDR3 length: 13 residues. V gave up 6 bases and J gave up 7 bases, with 13 bases separating them. In nucleotides, the CDR3 is TGTGCCATCAGGGGTGACAAGGAACAGCCCCAGCATTTT. This codes for CAIRGDKEQPQHF.

The rearrangement links TRBV6-5 to TRBJ2-5; TRBD2 matches 7 bases. V dropped 5 bases and J dropped 5; count of bases not matched to a gene: 11. Germline CDR1 and CDR2: MNHEY and SVGAGI. CDR3 length: 15 residues. The CDR3 region has the DNA TGTGCCAGCAGTCCCTGGGGACTAACACGGGAGACCCAGTACTTC. It specifies CASSPWGLTRETQYF.

This chain links TRBV7-2 with TRBJ2-6; 10 bases are shared with TRBD1. In germline, CDR1 is SGHTA, CDR2 FQGNSA. V was pared by 5 bases and J by 2 bases, with 12 bases of the junction left unmatched. The CDR3 contains 19 residues. CDR3 sequence reads: CASSAPGTGVFTGANVLTF. The DNA for the CDR3 is TGTGCCAGCAGCGCCCCCGGGACAGGGGTCTTCACTGGGGCCAACGTCCTGACTTTC.

This clone turned up a few times. The chain recombines TRBV6-4 with TRBJ2-5; 9 positions match TRBD2. The CDR3 contains 15 residues. With 3 bases clipped from V and 5 bases from J, the junction kept 7 bases outside the gene matches. The germline CDR1 and CDR2 sequences are MRHNA and SNTAGT. CDR3 coding DNA: TGTGCCAGCAGTGAGACTAGCGGAGGAGAGGAGACCCAGTACTTC. As protein: CASSETSGGEETQYF.

V and J are TRBV7-3 and TRBJ2-1; 10 bases are shared with TRBD1. Germline lookup yields CDR1 SGHTA and CDR2 FQGTGA. J was trimmed by 8 bases and V by 2 bases; bases with no gene match: 9. The length of the CDR3 is 16 residues. The CDR3 is CASSLGGQGSLHEQFF. CDR3 coding DNA: TGTGCCAGCAGCTTAGGGGGACAGGGGTCTCTTCATGAGCAGTTCTTC.

The CDR3 DNA reads TGCGCCAGCAGCCAAACCGACAGGGTCAATCAGCCCCAGCATTTT. This gives the protein CASSQTDRVNQPQHF. The chain combines TRBV4-1 with TRBJ1-5, with 7 bases identical to TRBD1. V shed 2 bases, J shed 3 bases, and the junction held 4 bases outside the gene matches. CDR3 length equals 15 residues. Looked up from germline, CDR1 is MGHRA and CDR2 is YSYEKL.

V gene TRBV15 combines with J gene TRBJ2-5; TRBD1 agrees at 9 bases. The J call is doubtful: the DNA matches TRBJ2-7 better. The CDR3 runs to 15 residues. Per the germline V gene, CDR1 is LNHNV and CDR2 is YYDKDF (reference sequence). CDR3 in DNA: TGTGCCACCAGCAGTCCCGGGACAGGGTCCTACGAGCAGTACTTC. It codes for CATSSPGTGSYEQYF.

Points on this clone: At the DNA level, this CDR3 is encoded by other sequences in the same sample as well. The chain couples TRBV5-4 to TRBJ2-3, with D hard to call. V lost 1 base, J lost 1 base, and 7 bases lay in between. The CDR3 spans 14 residues. Germline values: CDR1 SGHNT, CDR2 YYREEE (reference sequence). In DNA, the CDR3 is TGTGCCAGCAGCTTGAGAGGAGGCACAGATACGCAGTATTTT. Residues: CASSLRGGTDTQYF.

V is TRBV5-1 and J is TRBJ1-1; D possibly corresponds to TRBD1 (6 bases). Germline V gene lookup returns CDR1 SGHRS and CDR2 YFSETQ. The CDR3 loop spans 14 amino acids. The ends were cut back, 4 bases at V and 4 bases at J, with 14 bases in the middle. The CDR3 spells CASSRGGFGTEAFF. CDR3 DNA sequence: TGCGCCAGCAGCCGCGGGGGCTTTGGCACTGAAGCTTTCTTT.

As regards this clone: One junction end does not reproduce the germline sequence, and a read error may be involved. The chain has TRBV7-7 and TRBJ2-2, with a possible D match to TRBD1 (6 bases). The CDR3 runs to 16 residues. The germline V gene has CDR1 SSHAT and CDR2 FNYEAQ (reference sequence). DNA of the CDR3: TGTGCTAGCAGCTTTCTCCAGGGGCCGAACACCGGGGAGCTGTTTTTT. Its translation: CASSFLQGPNTGELFF.

The CDR3 nucleotides are TGCGCCAGCAGCCAGCAAGAAGGGGGGGCCTACGAGCAGTACTTC. Translating it yields CASSQQEGGAYEQYF. V is TRBV4-1 and J is TRBJ2-7; tentatively, D is TRBD2 (7 bases). Germline V gene lookup returns CDR1 MGHRA and CDR2 YSYEKL. CDR3 length: 15 residues. V was shortened by 3 bases and J by 2 bases, with 14 bases between the two germline ends.

The gene calls are TRBV2 and TRBJ1-1; D ambiguous. CDR1 and CDR2 (germline): SNHLY, FYNNEI. The V and J ends lost 8 bases and 4 bases respectively, with 8 bases between them. This CDR3 region has 11 residues. CDR3 amino acids: CASWRVTEAFF. The CDR3 bases are TGTGCCAGCTGGAGGGTCACTGAAGCTTTCTTT.